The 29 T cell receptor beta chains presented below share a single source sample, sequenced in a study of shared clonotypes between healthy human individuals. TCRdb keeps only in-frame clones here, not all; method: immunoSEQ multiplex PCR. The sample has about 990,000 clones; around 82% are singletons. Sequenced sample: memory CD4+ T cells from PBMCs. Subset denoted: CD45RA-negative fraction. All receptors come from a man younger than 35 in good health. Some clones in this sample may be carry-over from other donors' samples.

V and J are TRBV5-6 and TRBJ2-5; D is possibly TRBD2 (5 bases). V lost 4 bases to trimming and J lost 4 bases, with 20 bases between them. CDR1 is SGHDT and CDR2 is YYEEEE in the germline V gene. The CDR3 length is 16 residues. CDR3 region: CASSAAGESGSETQYF. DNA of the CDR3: TGTGCCAGCAGCGCCGCCGGGGAGTCGGGTTCAGAGACCCAGTACTTC.

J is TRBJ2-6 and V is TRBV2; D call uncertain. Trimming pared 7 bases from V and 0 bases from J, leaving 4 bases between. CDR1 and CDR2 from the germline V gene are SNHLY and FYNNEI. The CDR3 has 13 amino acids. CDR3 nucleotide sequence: TGTGCCAGCAAGTTCTCTGGGGCCAACGTCCTGACTTTC. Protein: CASKFSGANVLTF.

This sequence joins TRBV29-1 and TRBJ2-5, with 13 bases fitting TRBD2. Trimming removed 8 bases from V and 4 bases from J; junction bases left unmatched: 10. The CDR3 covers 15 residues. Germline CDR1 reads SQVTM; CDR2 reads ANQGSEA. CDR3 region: CSILGTSGNGETQYF. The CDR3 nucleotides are TGCAGCATACTAGGGACTAGCGGGAACGGAGAGACCCAGTACTTC.

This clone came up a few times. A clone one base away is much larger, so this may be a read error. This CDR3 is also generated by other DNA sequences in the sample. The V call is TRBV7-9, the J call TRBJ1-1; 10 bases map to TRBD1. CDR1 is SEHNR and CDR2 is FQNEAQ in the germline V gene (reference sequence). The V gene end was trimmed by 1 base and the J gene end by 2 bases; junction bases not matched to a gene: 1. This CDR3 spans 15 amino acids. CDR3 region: CASSLETGGNTEAFF. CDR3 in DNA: TGTGCCAGCAGCTTAGAGACAGGGGGCAACACTGAAGCTTTCTTT.

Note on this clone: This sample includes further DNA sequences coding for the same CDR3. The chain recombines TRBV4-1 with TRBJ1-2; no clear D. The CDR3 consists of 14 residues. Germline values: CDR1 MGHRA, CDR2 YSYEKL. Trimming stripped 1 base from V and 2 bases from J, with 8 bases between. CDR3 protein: CASSQAARNYGYTF. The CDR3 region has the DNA TGCGCCAGCAGCCAAGCGGCAAGAAACTATGGCTACACCTTC.

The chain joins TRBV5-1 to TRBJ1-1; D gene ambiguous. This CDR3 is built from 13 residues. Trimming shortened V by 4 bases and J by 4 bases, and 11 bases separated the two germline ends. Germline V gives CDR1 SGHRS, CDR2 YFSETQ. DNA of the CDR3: TGCGCCAGCAGCCCTATGGTGGGCACTGAAGCTTTCTTT. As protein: CASSPMVGTEAFF.

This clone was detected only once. The DNA for the CDR3 is TGCGCCAGCAGCCCCAATGGGGGGGATCAGCCCCAGCATTTT. Residues: CASSPNGGDQPQHF. The rearrangement joins TRBV5-1 to TRBJ1-5; D is perhaps TRBD1 (5 bases). CDR1 SGHRS and CDR2 YFSETQ come from the germline V gene. The CDR3 contains 14 residues. Trimming shortened V by 4 bases and J by 5 bases, and 13 bases separated the two germline ends.

CDR3 sequence (DNA): TGCGCCAGCAGGGGACTAGCGGGAAGAGGGCTCTACGGGGAGCTGTTTTTT. Protein product: CASRGLAGRGLYGELFF. The chain joins TRBV5-1 to TRBJ2-2; TRBD2 matches 13 bases. V trimming: 5 bases; J trimming: 7 bases; junction bases outside the gene matches: 11. The CDR3 is made up of 17 amino acids. Per germline, CDR1 SGHRS and CDR2 YFSETQ.

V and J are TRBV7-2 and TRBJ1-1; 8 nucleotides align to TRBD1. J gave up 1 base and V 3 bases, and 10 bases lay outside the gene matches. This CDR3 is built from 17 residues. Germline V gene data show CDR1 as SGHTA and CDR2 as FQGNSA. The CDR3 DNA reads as TGTGCCAGCAGCTTCTCCAGGACAGGGAAGAAGAACACTGAAGCTTTCTTT. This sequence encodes CASSFSRTGKKNTEAFF.

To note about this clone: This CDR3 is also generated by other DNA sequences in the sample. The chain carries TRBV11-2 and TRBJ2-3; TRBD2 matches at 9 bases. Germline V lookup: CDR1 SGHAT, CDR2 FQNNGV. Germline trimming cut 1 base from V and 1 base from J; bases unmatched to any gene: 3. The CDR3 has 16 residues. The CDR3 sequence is CASSLGRLAGTDTQYF. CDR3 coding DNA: TGTGCCAGCAGCTTAGGGCGACTAGCGGGCACAGATACGCAGTATTTT.

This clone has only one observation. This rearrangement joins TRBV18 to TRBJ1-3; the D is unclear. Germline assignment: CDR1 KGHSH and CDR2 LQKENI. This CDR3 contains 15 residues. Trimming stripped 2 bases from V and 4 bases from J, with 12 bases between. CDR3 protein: CASSPGAESGNTIYF. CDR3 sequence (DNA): TGTGCCAGCTCACCAGGCGCGGAATCCGGAAACACCATATATTTT.

The DNA for the CDR3 is TGCGCCAGCAGCTTGGACAGGGGGGCTGGAAACACCATATATTTT. Amino acids: CASSLDRGAGNTIYF. The rearrangement uses TRBV5-1 and TRBJ1-3; the match to TRBD1 covers 8 bases. There are 15 residues in the CDR3. Trimming cost V 0 bases and J 2 bases; bases outside gene matches: 1. CDR1 and CDR2 from the germline V gene are SGHRS and YFSETQ. The variable domain in full, completed from reference TRBV5-1 and TRBJ1-3, reads KAGVTQTPRYLIKTRGQQVTLSCSPISGHRSVSWYQQTPGQGLQFLFEYFSETQRNKGNFPGRFSGRQFSNSRSEMNVSTLELGDSALYLCASSLDRGAGNTIYFGEGSWLTVV.

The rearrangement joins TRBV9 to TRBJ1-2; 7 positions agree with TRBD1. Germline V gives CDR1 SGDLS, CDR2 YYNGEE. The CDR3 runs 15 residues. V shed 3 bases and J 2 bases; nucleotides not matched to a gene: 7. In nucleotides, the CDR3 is TGTGCCAGCAGCGCCGGGACAGCTAAAAACTATGGCTACACCTTC. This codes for CASSAGTAKNYGYTF.

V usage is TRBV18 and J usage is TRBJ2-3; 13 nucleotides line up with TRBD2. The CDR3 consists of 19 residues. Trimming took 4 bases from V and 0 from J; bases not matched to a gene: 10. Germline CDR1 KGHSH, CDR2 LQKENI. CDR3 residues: CASSLWTSGRPRSTDTQYF. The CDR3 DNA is TGTGCCAGCTCACTGTGGACTAGCGGGAGACCTCGAAGCACAGATACGCAGTATTTT. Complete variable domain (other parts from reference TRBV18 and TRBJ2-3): NAGVMQNPRHLVRRRGQEARLRCSPMKGHSHVYWYRQLPEEGLKFMVYLQKENIIDESGMPKERFSAEFPKEGPSILRIQQVVRGDSAAYFCASSLWTSGRPRSTDTQYFGPGTRLTVL.

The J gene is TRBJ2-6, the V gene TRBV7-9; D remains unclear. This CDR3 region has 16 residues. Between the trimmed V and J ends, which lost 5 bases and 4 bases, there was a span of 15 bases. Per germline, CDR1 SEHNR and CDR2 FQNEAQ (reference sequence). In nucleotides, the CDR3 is TGTGCCAGCAGCCGGACGGAACCCCCGGGGGCCAACGTCCTGACTTTC. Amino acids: CASSRTEPPGANVLTF. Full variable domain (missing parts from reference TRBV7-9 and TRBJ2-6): DTGVSQNPRHKITKRGQNVTFRCDPISEHNRLYWYRQTLGQGPEFLTYFQNEAQLEKSRLLSDRFSAERPKGSFSTLEIQRTEQGDSAMYLCASSRTEPPGANVLTFGAGSRLTVL.

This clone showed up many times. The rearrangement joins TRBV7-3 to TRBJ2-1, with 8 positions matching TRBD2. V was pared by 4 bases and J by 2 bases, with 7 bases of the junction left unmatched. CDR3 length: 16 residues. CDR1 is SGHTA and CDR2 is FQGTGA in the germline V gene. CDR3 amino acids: CASSSRSGIPYNEQFF. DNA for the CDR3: TGTGCCAGCAGCTCCCGTAGCGGGATCCCCTACAATGAGCAGTTCTTC.

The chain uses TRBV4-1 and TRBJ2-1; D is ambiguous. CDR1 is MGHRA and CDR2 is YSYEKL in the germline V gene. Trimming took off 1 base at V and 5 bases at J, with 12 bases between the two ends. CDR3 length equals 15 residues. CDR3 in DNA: TGCGCCAGCAGCCAAGTTGTGGTAGCCAACAATGAGCAGTTCTTC. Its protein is CASSQVVVANNEQFF.

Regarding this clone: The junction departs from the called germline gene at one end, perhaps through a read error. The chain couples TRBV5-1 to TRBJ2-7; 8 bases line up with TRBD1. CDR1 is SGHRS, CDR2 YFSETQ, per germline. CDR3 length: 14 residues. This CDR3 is CASSPGGADYEQYF. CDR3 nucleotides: TGTGCCAGCAGCCCAGGGGGCGCGGACTACGAGCAGTACTTC.

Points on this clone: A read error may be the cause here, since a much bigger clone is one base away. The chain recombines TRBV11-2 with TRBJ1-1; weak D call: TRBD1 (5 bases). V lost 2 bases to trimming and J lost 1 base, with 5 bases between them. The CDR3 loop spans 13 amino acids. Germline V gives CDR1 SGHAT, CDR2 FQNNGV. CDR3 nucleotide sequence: TGTGCCAGCAGCTTACAGGGGAACACTGAAGCTTTCTTT. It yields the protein CASSLQGNTEAFF. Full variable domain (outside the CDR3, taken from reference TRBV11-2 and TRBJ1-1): EAGVAQSPRYKIIEKRQSVAFWCNPISGHATLYWYQQILGQGPKLLIQFQNNGVVDDSQLPKDRFSAERLKGVDSTLKIQPAKLEDSAVYLCASSLQGNTEAFFGQGTRLTVV.

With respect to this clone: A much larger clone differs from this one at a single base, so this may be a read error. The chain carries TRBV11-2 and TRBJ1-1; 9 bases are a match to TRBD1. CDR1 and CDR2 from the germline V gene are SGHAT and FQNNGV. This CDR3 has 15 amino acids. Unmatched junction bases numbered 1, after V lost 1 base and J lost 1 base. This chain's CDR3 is CASSLVGQGNTEAFF. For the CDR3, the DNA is TGTGCCAGCAGCTTAGTGGGACAGGGGAACACTGAAGCTTTCTTT.

The CDR3 DNA reads TGTGCCAGCGGGGGAGGGGCCGTCAATCAGCCCCAGCATTTT. Protein: CASGGGAVNQPQHF. The chain carries TRBV2 and TRBJ1-5; D possibly corresponds to TRBD1 (5 bases). Germline CDR1 reads SNHLY; CDR2 reads FYNNEI. V was trimmed by 8 bases and J by 3 bases, leaving 14 bases between them. This CDR3 region has 14 residues.

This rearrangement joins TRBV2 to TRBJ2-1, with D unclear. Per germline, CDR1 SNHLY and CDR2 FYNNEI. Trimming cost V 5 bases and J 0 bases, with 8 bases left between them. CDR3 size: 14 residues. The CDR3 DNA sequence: TGTGCCAGCAGTAGTAGGAGCTCCTACAATGAGCAGTTCTTC. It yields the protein CASSSRSSYNEQFF.

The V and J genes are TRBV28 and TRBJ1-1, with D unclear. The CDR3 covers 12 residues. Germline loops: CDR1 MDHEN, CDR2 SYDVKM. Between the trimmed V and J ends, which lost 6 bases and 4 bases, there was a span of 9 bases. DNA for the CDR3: TGTGCCAGCAGATATGATGGCACTGAAGCTTTCTTT. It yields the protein CASRYDGTEAFF.

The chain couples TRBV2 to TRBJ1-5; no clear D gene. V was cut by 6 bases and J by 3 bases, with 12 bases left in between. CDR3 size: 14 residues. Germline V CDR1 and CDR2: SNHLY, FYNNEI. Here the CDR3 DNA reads TGTGCCAGCAGGTCTCCCGGCCCCAATCAGCCCCAGCATTTT. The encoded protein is CASRSPGPNQPQHF.

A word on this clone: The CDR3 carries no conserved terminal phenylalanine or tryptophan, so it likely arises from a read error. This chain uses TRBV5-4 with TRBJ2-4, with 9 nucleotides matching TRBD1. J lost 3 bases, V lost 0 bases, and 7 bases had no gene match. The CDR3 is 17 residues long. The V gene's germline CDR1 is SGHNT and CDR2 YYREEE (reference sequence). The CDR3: CASSLARDRVVKNIQYS. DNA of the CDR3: TGTGCCAGCAGCTTGGCCCGGGACAGGGTTGTCAAAAACATTCAGTACTCC.

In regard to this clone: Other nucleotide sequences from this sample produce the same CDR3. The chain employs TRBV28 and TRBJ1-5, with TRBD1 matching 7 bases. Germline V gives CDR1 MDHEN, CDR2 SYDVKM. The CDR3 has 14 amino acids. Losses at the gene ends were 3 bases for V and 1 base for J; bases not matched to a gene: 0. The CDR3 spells CASSLGQSNQPQHF. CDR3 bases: TGTGCCAGCAGTTTGGGACAGAGCAATCAGCCCCAGCATTTT. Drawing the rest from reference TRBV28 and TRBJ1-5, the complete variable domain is DVKVTQSSRYLVKRTGEKVFLECVQDMDHENMFWYRQDPGLGLRLIYFSYDVKMKEKGDIPEGYSVSREKKERFSLILESASTNQTSMYLCASSLGQSNQPQHFGDGTRLSIL.

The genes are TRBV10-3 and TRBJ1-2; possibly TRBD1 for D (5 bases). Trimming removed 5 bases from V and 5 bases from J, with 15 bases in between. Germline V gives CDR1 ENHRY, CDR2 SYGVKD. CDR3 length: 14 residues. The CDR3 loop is CAISQNGGQYGYTF. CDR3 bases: TGTGCCATCAGTCAAAACGGGGGTCAGTATGGCTACACCTTC.

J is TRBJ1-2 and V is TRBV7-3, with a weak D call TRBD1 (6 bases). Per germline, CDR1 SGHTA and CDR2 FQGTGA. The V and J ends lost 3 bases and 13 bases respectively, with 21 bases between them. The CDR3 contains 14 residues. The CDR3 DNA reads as TGTGCCAGCAGCTTGACAGGCCCCCCTAGAGCACCCACCTTC. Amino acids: CASSLTGPPRAPTF. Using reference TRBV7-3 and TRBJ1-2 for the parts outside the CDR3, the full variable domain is GAGVSQTPSNKVTEKGKYVELRCDPISGHTALYWYRQSLGQGPEFLIYFQGTGAADDSGLPNDRFFAVRPEGSVSTLKIQRTERGDSAVYLCASSLTGPPRAPTFGSGTRLTVV.

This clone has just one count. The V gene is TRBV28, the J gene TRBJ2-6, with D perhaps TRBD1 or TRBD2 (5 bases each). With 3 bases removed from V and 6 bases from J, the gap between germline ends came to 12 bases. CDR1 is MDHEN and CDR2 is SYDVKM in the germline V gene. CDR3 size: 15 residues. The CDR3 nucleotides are TGTGCCAGCAGTTTCCGTGGGGGTTTGGCCAACGTCCTGACTTTC. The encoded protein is CASSFRGGLANVLTF.